This entry lists 14 T cell receptor beta chains sequenced from one sample in a study of OX40 agonist ivuxolimab in advanced cancers. Library prep was done by the immunoSEQ multiplex PCR assay. Drawn from immuneACCESS, this table holds only the in-frame rearrangements with V and J called that TCRdb kept. Clones are partly lost; checked studies trace under half to an unresolved V gene and leave the rest unexplained. A total of 70,000 to 100,000 clones appear in this sample, 65% to 90% of them only once. Around 2% of the sample comes from the top ten. Specimen: CD4+ or CD8+ T cells sorted from blood, collected in a trial of the OX40 agonist ivuxolimab. All receptors derive from an adult with an advanced solid tumor such as melanoma, head and neck, liver or kidney cancer.

This clone was recorded once. The chain links TRBV5-1 to TRBJ2-5; D not resolved. The CDR3 runs to 15 residues. Germline V CDR1 and CDR2: SGHRS, YFSETQ. The ends were cut back, 0 bases at V and 2 bases at J, with 11 bases in the middle. The DNA for the CDR3 is TGCGCCAGCAGCTTGGCAGACCCATTTCAAGAGACCCAGTACTTC. Translation gives CASSLADPFQETQYF. Based on the CDR3 plus reference TRBV5-1 and TRBJ2-5, the full variable domain is KAGVTQTPRYLIKTRGQQVTLSCSPISGHRSVSWYQQTPGQGLQFLFEYFSETQRNKGNFPGRFSGRQFSNSRSEMNVSTLELGDSALYLCASSLADPFQETQYFGPGTRLLVL.

V is TRBV5-1 and J is TRBJ2-1, with 7 bases identical to TRBD2. The J segment lost 3 bases and the V segment lost 0 bases, leaving 6 bases of the junction unmatched. CDR3 length: 16 residues. The germline gives CDR1 SGHRS, CDR2 YFSETQ. The CDR3 DNA follows: TGCGCCAGCAGCTTGGTTCCGGGGACTAACTACAATGAGCAGTTCTTC. Its protein is CASSLVPGTNYNEQFF.

The rearrangement uses TRBV27 and TRBJ2-7; D possibly corresponds to TRBD2 (5 bases). This CDR3 is built from 13 residues. Trimming removed 1 base from V and 3 bases from J, with 7 bases in between. The germline V gene has CDR1 MNHEY and CDR2 SMNVEV (reference sequence). CDR3 DNA: TGTGCCAGCAGTTTATTCGGGGACTACGAGCAGTACTTC. Translating it yields CASSLFGDYEQYF.

This clone turned up a few times. The gene calls are TRBV2 and TRBJ2-5; TRBD1 agrees at 8 bases. This CDR3 region has 13 residues. Per the germline V gene, CDR1 is SNHLY and CDR2 is FYNNEI. The V segment lost 6 bases and the J segment 1 base; nucleotides outside the gene matches: 1. In DNA, the CDR3 is TGTGCCAGCAGCAGGGGGCCCCAAGAGACCCAGTACTTC. Protein sequence: CASSRGPQETQYF.

J is TRBJ1-4 and V is TRBV5-4, with 10 bases identical to TRBD1. This CDR3 is 15 amino acids long. The V gene's germline CDR1 is SGHNT and CDR2 YYREEE (reference sequence). J was trimmed by 7 bases and V by 2 bases; bases with no gene match: 5. The CDR3 DNA reads TGTGCCAGCAGCTTCGGGACAGGGGTCAGTGAAAAACTGTTTTTT. Its translation: CASSFGTGVSEKLFF.

The rearrangement joins TRBV6-1 to TRBJ1-2; TRBD1 aligns across 9 bases. The CDR3 runs to 15 residues. The junction had 8 bases not matched to a gene; V was cut back by 3 bases and J by 6 bases. The germline V gene encodes CDR1 MNHNS and CDR2 SASEGT. The CDR3 loop is CASSDPGQGNNGYTF. Here the CDR3 DNA reads TGTGCCAGCAGTGACCCAGGACAGGGGAACAATGGCTACACCTTC.

J is TRBJ1-3 and V is TRBV11-2; D might be TRBD1 (6 bases). Germline CDR1 reads SGHAT; CDR2 reads FQNNGV. Between the trimmed V and J ends, which lost 5 bases and 1 base, there was a span of 12 bases. The CDR3 consists of 15 residues. The CDR3 nucleotides are TGTGCCAGCAGCATCCGTACAGGGTCTGGAAACACCATATATTTT. Its translation is CASSIRTGSGNTIYF.

V gene TRBV5-1 combines with J gene TRBJ1-4, with 7 positions matching TRBD1. This CDR3 is built from 15 residues. Germline V gene data show CDR1 as SGHRS and CDR2 as YFSETQ. The J segment lost 5 bases and the V segment lost 4 bases, leaving 8 bases of the junction unmatched. The DNA for the CDR3 is TGCGCCAGCAGCCACGGACAGGCGAAAAATGAAAAACTGTTTTTT. Translation: CASSHGQAKNEKLFF.

The chain carries TRBV13 and TRBJ2-3, with TRBD2 matching 7 bases. The V segment lost 2 bases and the J segment 6 bases; nucleotides outside the gene matches: 2. The CDR3 spans 13 residues. Germline-derived CDR1 and CDR2 are PRHDT and FYEKMQ (reference sequence). The CDR3 here is CASSLFGRDTQYF. The DNA for the CDR3 is TGTGCCAGCAGCTTATTCGGGAGGGATACGCAGTATTTT.

The chain is built from TRBV6-1 and TRBJ2-5; no firm D call. Germline CDR1 is MNHNS and CDR2 is SASEGT. The germline V and J ends were trimmed by 0 bases and 5 bases, with 10 bases remaining between them. This CDR3 is 14 amino acids long. CDR3 sequence: CASSEANVGETQYF. DNA of the CDR3: TGTGCCAGCAGTGAAGCTAACGTGGGGGAGACCCAGTACTTC.

There are a few counts of this clone. The rearrangement joins TRBV6-1 to TRBJ1-5, with D perhaps TRBD1 (5 bases). CDR1 and CDR2 from the germline V gene are MNHNS and SASEGT. V was cut by 4 bases and J by 6 bases, with 16 bases left in between. The CDR3 length is 15 residues. The CDR3: CASSAEGAWTQPQHF. The CDR3 nucleotides read TGTGCCAGCAGTGCCGAAGGGGCGTGGACTCAGCCCCAGCATTTT.

The V and J genes are TRBV6-6 and TRBJ1-1; D is unresolved. Looked up from germline, CDR1 is MNHNY and CDR2 is SVGAGI (reference sequence). V was trimmed by 0 bases and J by 11 bases, leaving 19 bases between them. This CDR3 has 15 amino acids. In nucleotides, the CDR3 is TGTGCCAGCAGTTACTCGAAGGCCCAAAGCCAGCGGGCTTTCTTT. Translating gives CASSYSKAQSQRAFF.

V gene TRBV5-1 combines with J gene TRBJ2-1; 10 bases fit TRBD1. This CDR3 contains 15 residues. V lost 2 bases to trimming and J lost 9 bases; unmatched junction nucleotides: 8. Germline V lookup: CDR1 SGHRS, CDR2 YFSETQ. The CDR3 DNA follows: TGCGCCAGCAGCTTATCGGGACAGGGGAAGGGTGAGCAGTTCTTC. This codes for CASSLSGQGKGEQFF.

The V gene is TRBV29-1, the J gene TRBJ2-1; D gene unclear. Germline V gives CDR1 SQVTM, CDR2 ANQGSEA. The CDR3 is 13 amino acids. Trimming pared 1 base from V and 6 bases from J, leaving 10 bases between. The CDR3 coding sequence is TGCAGCGTTGAAGTCGCGTTCGGCAATGAGCAGTTCTTC. Amino acids: CSVEVAFGNEQFF.